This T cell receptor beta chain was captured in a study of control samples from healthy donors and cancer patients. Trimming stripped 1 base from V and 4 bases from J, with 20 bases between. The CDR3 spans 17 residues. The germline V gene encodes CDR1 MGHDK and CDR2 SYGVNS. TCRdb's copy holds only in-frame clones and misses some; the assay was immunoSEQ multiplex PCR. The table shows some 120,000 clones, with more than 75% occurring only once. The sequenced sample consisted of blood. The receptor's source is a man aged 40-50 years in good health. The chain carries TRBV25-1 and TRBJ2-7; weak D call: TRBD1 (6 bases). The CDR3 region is CASSESVVASRGYEQYF. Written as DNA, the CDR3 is TGTGCCAGCAGTGAATCGGTCGTGGCCTCTAGGGGGTACGAGCAGTACTTC.